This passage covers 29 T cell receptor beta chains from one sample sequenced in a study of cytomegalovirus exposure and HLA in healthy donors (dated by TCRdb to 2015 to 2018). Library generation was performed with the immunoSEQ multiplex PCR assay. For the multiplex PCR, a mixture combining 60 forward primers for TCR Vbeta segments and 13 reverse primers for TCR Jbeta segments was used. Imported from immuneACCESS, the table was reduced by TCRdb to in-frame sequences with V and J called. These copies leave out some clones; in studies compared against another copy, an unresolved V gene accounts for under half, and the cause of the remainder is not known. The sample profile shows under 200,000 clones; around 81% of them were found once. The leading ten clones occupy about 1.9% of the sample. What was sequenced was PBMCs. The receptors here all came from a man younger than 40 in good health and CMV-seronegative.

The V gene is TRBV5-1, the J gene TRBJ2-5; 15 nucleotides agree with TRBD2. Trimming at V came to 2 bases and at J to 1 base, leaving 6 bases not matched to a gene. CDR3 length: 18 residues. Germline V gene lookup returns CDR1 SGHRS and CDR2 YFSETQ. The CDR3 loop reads CASSFGLAGGGIQETQYF. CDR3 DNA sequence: TGCGCCAGCAGCTTTGGACTAGCGGGAGGGGGTATCCAAGAGACCCAGTACTTC.

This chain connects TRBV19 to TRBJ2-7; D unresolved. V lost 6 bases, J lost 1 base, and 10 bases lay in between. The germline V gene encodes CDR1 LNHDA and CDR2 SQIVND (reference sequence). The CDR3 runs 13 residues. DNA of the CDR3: TGTGCCAGTAGGAGCGCGTGGTCCTACGAGCAGTACTTC. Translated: CASRSAWSYEQYF.

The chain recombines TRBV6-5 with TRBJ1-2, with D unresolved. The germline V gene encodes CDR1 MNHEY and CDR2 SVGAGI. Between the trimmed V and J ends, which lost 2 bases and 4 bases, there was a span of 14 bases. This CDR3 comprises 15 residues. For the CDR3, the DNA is TGTGCCAGCAGTTACCGAGGTGAGATCGGCTATGGCTACACCTTC. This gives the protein CASSYRGEIGYGYTF.

The CDR3 region has the DNA TGTGCCAGCAGCCTCGCCTACAATGAGCAGTTCTTC. This codes for CASSLAYNEQFF. The chain uses TRBV28 and TRBJ2-1; no firm D call. CDR1 and CDR2 from the germline V gene are MDHEN and SYDVKM. CDR3 length: 12 residues. V gave up 6 bases and J gave up 2 bases, with 5 bases separating them.

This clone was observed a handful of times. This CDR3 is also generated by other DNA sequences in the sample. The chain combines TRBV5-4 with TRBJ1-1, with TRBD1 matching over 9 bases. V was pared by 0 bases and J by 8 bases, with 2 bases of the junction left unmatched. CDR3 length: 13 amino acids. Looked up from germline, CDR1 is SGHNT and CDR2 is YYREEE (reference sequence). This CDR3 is CASSLDRGPEAFF. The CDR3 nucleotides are TGTGCCAGCAGCTTGGACAGGGGGCCCGAAGCTTTCTTT.

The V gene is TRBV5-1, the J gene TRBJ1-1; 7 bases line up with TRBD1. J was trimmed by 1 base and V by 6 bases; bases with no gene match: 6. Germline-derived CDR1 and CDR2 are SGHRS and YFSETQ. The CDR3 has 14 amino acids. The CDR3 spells CASTRGARNTEAFF. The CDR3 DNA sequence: TGCGCCAGCACCAGGGGGGCTAGGAACACTGAAGCTTTCTTT.

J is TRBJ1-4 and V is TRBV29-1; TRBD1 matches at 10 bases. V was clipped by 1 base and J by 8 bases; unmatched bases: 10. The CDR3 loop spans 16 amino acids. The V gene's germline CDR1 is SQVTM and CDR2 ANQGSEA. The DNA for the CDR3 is TGCAGCGTTGAAGGAGATGACAGGGGGCTAGGGGAAAAACTGTTTTTT. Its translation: CSVEGDDRGLGEKLFF.

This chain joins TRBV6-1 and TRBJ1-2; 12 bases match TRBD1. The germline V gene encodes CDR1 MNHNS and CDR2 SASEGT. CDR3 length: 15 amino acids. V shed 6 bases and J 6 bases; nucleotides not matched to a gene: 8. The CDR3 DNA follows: TGTGCCAGCAGGGGGGACAGGGGGCTTCAGGATGGCTACACCTTC. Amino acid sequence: CASRGDRGLQDGYTF.

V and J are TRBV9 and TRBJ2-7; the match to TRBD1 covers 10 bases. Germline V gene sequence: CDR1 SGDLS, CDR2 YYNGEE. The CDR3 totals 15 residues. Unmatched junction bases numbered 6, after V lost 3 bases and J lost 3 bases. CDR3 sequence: CASSGSGTGVYEQYF. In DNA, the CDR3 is TGTGCCAGCAGCGGATCCGGGACAGGGGTCTACGAGCAGTACTTC.

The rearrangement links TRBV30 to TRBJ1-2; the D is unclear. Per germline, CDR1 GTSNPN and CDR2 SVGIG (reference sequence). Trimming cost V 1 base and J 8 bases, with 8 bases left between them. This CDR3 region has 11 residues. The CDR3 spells CAWSDGEGYTF. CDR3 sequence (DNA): TGTGCCTGGAGTGACGGAGAGGGCTACACCTTC. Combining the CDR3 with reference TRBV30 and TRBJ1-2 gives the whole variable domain SQTIHQWPATLVQPVGSPLSLECTVEGTSNPNLYWYRQAAGRGLQLLFYSVGIGQISSEVPQNLSASRPQDRQFILSSKKLLLSDSGFYLCAWSDGEGYTFGSGTRLTVV.

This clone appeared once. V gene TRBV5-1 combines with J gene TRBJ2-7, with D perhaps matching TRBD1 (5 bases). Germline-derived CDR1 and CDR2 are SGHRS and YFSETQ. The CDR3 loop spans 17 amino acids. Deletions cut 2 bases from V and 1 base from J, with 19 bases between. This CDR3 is CASSFSPAGAGSYEQYF. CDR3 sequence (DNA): TGCGCCAGCAGCTTCTCCCCAGCTGGGGCAGGATCCTACGAGCAGTACTTC.

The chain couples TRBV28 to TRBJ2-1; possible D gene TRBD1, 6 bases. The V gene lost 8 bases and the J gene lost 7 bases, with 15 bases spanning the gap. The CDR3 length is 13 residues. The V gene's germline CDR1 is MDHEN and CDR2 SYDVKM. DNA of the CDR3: TGTGCCAGCTCGGGCCCAGGGGTAAATGAGCAGTTCTTC. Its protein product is CASSGPGVNEQFF.

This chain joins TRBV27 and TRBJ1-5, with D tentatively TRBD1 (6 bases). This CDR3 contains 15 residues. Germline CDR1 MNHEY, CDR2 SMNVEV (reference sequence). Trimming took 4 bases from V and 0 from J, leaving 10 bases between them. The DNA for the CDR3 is TGTGCCAGCAGTTCCCAGGGGTATAGCAATCAGCCCCAGCATTTT. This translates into CASSSQGYSNQPQHF.

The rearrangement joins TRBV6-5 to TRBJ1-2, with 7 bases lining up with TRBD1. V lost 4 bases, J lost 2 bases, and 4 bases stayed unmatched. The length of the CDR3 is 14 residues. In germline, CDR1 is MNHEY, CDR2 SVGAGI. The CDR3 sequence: CASSSGTVNYGYTF. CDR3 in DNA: TGTGCCAGCAGTTCCGGGACAGTGAACTATGGCTACACCTTC.

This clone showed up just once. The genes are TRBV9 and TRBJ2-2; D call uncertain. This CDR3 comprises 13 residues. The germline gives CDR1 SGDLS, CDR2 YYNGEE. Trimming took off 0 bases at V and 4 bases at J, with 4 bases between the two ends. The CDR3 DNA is TGTGCCAGCAGCGTAGTATCCACCGGGGAGCTGTTTTTT. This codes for CASSVVSTGELFF. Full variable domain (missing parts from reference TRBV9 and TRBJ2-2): DSGVTQTPKHLITATGQRVTLRCSPRSGDLSVYWYQQSLDQGLQFLIQYYNGEERAKGNILERFSAQQFPDLHSELNLSSLELGDSALYFCASSVVSTGELFFGEGSRLTVL.

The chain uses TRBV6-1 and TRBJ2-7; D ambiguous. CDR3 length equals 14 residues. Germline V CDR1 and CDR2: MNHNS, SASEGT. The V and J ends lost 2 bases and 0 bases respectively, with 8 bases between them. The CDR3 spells CASSEIIGSYEQYF. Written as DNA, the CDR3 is TGTGCCAGCAGTGAAATTATCGGCTCCTACGAGCAGTACTTC.

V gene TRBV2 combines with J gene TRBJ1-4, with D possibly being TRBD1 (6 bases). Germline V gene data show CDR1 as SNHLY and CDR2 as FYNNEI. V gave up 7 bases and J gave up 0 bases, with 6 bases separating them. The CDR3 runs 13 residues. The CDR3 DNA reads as TGTGCCAGCAAGGGGGCAACTAATGAAAAACTGTTTTTT. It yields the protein CASKGATNEKLFF.

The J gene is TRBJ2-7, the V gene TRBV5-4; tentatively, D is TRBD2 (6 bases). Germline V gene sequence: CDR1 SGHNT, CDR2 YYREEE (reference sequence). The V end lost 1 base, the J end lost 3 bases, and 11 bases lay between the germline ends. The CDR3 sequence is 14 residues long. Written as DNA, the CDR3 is TGTGCCAGCAGCTTGCGAGCGGGTGGCTACGAGCAGTACTTC. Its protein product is CASSLRAGGYEQYF.

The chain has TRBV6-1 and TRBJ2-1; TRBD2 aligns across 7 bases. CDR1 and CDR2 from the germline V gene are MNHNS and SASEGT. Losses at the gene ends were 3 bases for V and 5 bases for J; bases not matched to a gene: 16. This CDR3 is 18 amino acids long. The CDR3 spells CASSDQSLAADSHNEQFF. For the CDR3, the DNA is TGTGCCAGCAGTGATCAAAGCCTAGCGGCCGATTCCCACAATGAGCAGTTCTTC.

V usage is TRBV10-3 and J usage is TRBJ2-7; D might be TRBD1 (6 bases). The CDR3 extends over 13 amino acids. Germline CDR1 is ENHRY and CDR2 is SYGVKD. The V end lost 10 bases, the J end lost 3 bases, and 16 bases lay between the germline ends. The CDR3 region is CATWSGQGYEQYF. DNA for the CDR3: TGTGCCACCTGGTCGGGACAAGGCTACGAGCAGTACTTC.

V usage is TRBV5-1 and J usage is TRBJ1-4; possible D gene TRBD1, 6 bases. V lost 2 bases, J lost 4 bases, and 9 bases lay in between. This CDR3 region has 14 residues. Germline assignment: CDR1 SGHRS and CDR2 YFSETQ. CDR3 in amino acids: CASSFQDSNEKLFF. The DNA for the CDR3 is TGCGCCAGCAGCTTCCAGGACAGTAATGAAAAACTGTTTTTT.

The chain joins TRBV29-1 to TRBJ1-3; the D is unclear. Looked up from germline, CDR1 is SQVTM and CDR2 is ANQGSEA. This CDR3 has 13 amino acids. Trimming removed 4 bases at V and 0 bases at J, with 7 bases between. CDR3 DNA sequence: TGCAGCGTTGTGTCAGTCTCTGGAAACACCATATATTTT. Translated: CSVVSVSGNTIYF.

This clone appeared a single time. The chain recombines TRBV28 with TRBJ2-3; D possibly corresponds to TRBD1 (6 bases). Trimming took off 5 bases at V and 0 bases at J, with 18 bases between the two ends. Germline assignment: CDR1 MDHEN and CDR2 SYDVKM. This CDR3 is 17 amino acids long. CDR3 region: CASSPELGQTSTDTQYF. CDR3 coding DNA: TGTGCCAGCAGTCCGGAACTAGGACAGACTAGCACAGATACGCAGTATTTT.

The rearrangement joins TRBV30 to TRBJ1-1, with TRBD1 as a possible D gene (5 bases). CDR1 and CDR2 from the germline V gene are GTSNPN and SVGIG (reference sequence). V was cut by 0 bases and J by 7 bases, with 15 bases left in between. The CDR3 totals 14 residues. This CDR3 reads CAWSVRGGAGEAFF. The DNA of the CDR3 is TGTGCCTGGAGTGTGCGCGGCGGGGCAGGTGAAGCTTTCTTT.

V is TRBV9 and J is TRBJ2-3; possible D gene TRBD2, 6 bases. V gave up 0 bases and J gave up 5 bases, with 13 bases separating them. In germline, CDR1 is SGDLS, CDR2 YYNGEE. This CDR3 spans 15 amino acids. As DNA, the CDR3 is TGTGCCAGCAGCGTAGGAGCCGGGAGTATAGATACGCAGTATTTT. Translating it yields CASSVGAGSIDTQYF.

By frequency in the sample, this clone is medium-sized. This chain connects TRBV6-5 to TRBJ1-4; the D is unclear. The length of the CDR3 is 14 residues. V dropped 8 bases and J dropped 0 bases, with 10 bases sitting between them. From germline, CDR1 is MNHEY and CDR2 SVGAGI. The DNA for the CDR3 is TGTGCCAGCGCCCGGGGTGCAACTAATGAAAAACTGTTTTTT. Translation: CASARGATNEKLFF.

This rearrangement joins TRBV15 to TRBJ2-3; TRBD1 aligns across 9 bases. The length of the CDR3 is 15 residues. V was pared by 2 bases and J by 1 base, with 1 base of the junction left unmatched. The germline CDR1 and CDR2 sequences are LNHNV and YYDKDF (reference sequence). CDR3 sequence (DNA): TGTGCCACCAGCAGACGACAGGGGGGCACAGATACGCAGTATTTT. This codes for CATSRRQGGTDTQYF.

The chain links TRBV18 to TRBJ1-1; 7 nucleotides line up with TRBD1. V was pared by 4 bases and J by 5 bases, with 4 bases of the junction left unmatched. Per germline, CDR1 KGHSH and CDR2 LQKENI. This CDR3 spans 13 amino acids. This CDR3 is CASSLDRATEAFF. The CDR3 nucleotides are TGTGCCAGCTCACTCGACAGGGCTACTGAAGCTTTCTTT.

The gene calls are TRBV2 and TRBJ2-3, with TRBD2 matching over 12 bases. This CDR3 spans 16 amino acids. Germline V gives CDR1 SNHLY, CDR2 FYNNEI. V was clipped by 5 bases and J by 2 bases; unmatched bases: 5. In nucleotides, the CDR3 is TGTGCCAGCAGTTCCCTAGCGGGAGGGCTCACAGATACGCAGTATTTT. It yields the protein CASSSLAGGLTDTQYF.